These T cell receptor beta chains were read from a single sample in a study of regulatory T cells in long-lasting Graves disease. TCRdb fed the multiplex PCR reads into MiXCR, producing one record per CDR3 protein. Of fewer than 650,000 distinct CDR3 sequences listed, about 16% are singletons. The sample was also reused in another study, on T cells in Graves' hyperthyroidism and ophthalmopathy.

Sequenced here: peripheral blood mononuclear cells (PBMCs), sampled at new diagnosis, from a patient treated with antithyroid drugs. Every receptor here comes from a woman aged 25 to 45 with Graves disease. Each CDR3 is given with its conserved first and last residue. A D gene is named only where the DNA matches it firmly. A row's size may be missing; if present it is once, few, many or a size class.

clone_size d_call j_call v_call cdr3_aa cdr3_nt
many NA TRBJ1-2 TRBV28 CASSFLIGQLHGYTF TGTGCCAGCAGTTTCCTGATTGGACAGTTACATGGCTACACCTTC
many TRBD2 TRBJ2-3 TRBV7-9 CASSLVGLAFTDTQYF TGTGCCAGCAGCTTAGTGGGACTAGCGTTCACAGATACGCAGTATTTT
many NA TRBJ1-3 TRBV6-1 CASSVPPEGNTIYF TGTGCCAGCAGTGTTCCGCCGGAGGGGAACACCATATATTTT
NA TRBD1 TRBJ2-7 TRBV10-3 CATLGQGSYEQYF TGTGCCACTTTGGGACAGGGGTCCTACGAGCAGTACTTC
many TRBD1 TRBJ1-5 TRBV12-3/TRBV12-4 CASSLRDRVDQPQHF TGTGCCAGCAGTTTAAGGGACAGGGTAGATCAGCCCCAGCATTTT
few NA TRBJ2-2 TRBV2 CASFRDEGTGELFF TGTGCCAGCTTCCGGGACGAAGGGACCGGGGAGCTGTTTTTT
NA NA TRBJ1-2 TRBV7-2 CASSLGTSADGGYTF TGTGCCAGCAGCTTAGGTACCTCCGCTGACGGTGGCTACACCTTC
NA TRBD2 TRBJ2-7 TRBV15 CATSSQGGSNEQYF TGTGCCACCAGCAGCCAAGGCGGGAGTAACGAGCAGTACTTC
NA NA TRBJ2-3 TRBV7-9 CASSPGWTSTDTQYF TGTGCCAGCAGCCCGGGCTGGACATCCACAGATACGCAGTATTTT
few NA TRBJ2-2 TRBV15 CATSRAGNTGELFF TGTGCCACCAGCAGGGCGGGGAACACCGGGGAGCTGTTTTTT
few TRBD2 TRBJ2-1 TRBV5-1 CASSLHPGLAGANEQFF TGCGCCAGCAGCTTGCATCCGGGACTAGCGGGAGCTAATGAGCAGTTCTTC
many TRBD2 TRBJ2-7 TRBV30 CAWSASGDEQYF TGTGCCTGGAGTGCTAGCGGGGACGAGCAGTACTTC
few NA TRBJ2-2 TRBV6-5 CASRYFETGELFF TGTGCCAGCAGGTACTTTGAGACCGGGGAGCTGTTTTTT
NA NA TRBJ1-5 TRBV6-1 CASSEDREQPQHF TGTGCCAGCAGTGAAGACAGGGAGCAGCCCCAGCATTTT
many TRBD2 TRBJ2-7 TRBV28 CASSSPPPSGRGEQYF TGTGCCAGCAGTTCACCTCCTCCTAGCGGGAGGGGCGAGCAGTACTTC
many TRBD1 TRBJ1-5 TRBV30 CAWSVGQGAQPQHF TGTGCCTGGAGTGTAGGGCAGGGGGCTCAGCCCCAGCATTTT
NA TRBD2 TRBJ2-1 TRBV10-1 CASSEFGLAGGRGSYNEQFF TGCGCCAGCAGTGAGTTCGGACTAGCGGGAGGGCGGGGCTCCTACAATGAGCAGTTCTTC
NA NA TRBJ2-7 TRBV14 CASSQDRPGTYHSYEQYF TGTGCCAGCAGCCAAGATCGTCCCGGGACTTACCACTCCTACGAGCAGTACTTC
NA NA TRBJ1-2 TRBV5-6 CASSRLDSYGYTF TGTGCCAGCAGCCGGCTGGACAGCTATGGCTACACCTTC
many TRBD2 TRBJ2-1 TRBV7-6 CASSRKPRPAGGRYNEQFF TGTGCCAGCAGCCGGAAACCCCGACCAGCGGGAGGGAGATACAATGAGCAGTTCTTC
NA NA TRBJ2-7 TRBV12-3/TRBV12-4 CAIKRQNFYEQYF TGTGCCATCAAACGGCAGAACTTCTACGAGCAGTACTTC